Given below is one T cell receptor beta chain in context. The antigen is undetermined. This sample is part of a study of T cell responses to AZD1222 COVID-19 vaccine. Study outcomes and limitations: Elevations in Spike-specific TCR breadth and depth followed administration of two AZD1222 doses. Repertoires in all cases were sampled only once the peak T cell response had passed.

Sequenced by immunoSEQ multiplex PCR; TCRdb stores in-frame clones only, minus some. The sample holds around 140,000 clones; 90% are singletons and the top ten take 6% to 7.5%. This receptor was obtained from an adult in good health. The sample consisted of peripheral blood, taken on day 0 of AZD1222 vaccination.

The CDR3 bases are TGCAGCGTTGAAGGGACAGCTGATGGCTACACCTTC. Its protein product is CSVEGTADGYTF. The genes are TRBV29-1 and TRBJ1-2; D possibly corresponds to TRBD1 (6 bases). CDR1 and CDR2 from the germline V gene are SQVTM and ANQGSEA. The germline V and J ends were trimmed by 1 base and 6 bases, with 9 bases remaining between them. The CDR3 covers 12 residues. Filled out from reference TRBV29-1 and TRBJ1-2, the complete variable domain reads SAVISQKPSRDICQRGTSLTIQCQVDSQVTMMFWYRQQPGQSLTLIATANQGSEATYESGFVIDKFPISRPNLTFSTLTVSNMSPEDSSIYLCSVEGTADGYTFGSGTRLTVV.